The 24 T cell receptor beta chains in this list originate from one sample, sequenced in a study of blood T cell repertoires in COVID-19. The data were produced by immunoSEQ multiplex PCR, yet TCRdb's version contains in-frame clones alone and is incomplete. Of a few hundred thousand clones listed, 85% to 90% are singletons. Sequences were obtained from PBMCs or T cells enriched from blood (not recorded which). The receptors were gathered from a man younger than 30 who had recovered from COVID-19.

The chain is built from TRBV11-1 and TRBJ2-5, with 13 bases lining up with TRBD2. The CDR3 contains 16 residues. In germline, CDR1 is SGHAT, CDR2 FQDESV (reference sequence). Trimming took 5 bases from V and 4 from J; bases not matched to a gene: 7. Here the CDR3 reads CASSRTSGSGRETQYF. The CDR3 DNA reads TGTGCCAGCAGCCGGACTAGCGGGAGCGGTAGAGAGACCCAGTACTTC.

The chain links TRBV11-2 to TRBJ2-5; TRBD2 might be the D (6 bases). Trimming removed 5 bases from V and 2 bases from J, with 18 bases in between. The CDR3 loop spans 16 amino acids. Per the germline V gene, CDR1 is SGHAT and CDR2 is FQNNGV. In DNA form, the CDR3 reads TGTGCCAGCAGCCCGGGGGACCCTTTGCGGCAAGAGACCCAGTACTTC. Translation gives CASSPGDPLRQETQYF. Variable domain in full (rest from reference TRBV11-2 and TRBJ2-5): EAGVAQSPRYKIIEKRQSVAFWCNPISGHATLYWYQQILGQGPKLLIQFQNNGVVDDSQLPKDRFSAERLKGVDSTLKIQPAKLEDSAVYLCASSPGDPLRQETQYFGPGTRLLVL.

This chain joins TRBV10-3 and TRBJ2-1, with 9 bases matching TRBD1. Germline loops: CDR1 ENHRY, CDR2 SYGVKD. The ends lost 6 bases at V and 7 bases at J; junction bases unmatched: 10. CDR3 size: 15 residues. CDR3 DNA sequence: TGTGCCATCAGCTACAGGGGGCAGAGGATTAATGAGCAGTTCTTC. Residues: CAISYRGQRINEQFF.

The chain employs TRBV21-1 and TRBJ1-5. TRBV21-1 constitutes a pseudogene. The CDR3 has 16 amino acids. CDR3 amino acids: CASSKSPRLSNQPQHF. The CDR3 DNA sequence: TGTGCCAGCAGCAAATCCCCAAGACTTAGCAATCAGCCCCAGCATTTT.

This rearrangement joins TRBV3-1 (or the pseudogene TRBV3-2) to TRBJ1-3; D is ambiguous. The CDR3 covers 15 residues. Trimming removed 0 bases at V and 0 bases at J, with 6 bases between. Germline V gene data show CDR1 as LGHDT and CDR2 as YNNKEL (reference sequence). The CDR3 sequence: CASSQERSSGNTIYF. DNA of the CDR3: TGTGCCAGCAGCCAAGAGAGAAGCTCTGGAAACACCATATATTTT.

This sequence joins TRBV4-2 and TRBJ2-2; possibly TRBD1 for D (6 bases). Germline CDR1 reads LGHNA; CDR2 reads YNFKEQ. This CDR3 spans 20 amino acids. The V and J ends lost 0 bases and 3 bases respectively, with 23 bases between them. The CDR3 sequence is CASSQDALASGTPYTGELFF. As DNA, the CDR3 is TGTGCCAGCAGCCAAGACGCACTCGCCTCCGGGACACCGTACACCGGGGAGCTGTTTTTT.

The gene calls are TRBV6-2 or TRBV6-3 and TRBJ2-2; TRBD2 aligns across 7 bases. J gave up 0 bases and V 2 bases, and 0 bases lay outside the gene matches. The germline V gene has CDR1 MNHEY and CDR2 SVGEGT. The CDR3 spans 15 residues. The CDR3 protein is CASSYRGANTGELFF. Written as DNA, the CDR3 is TGTGCCAGCAGTTACCGGGGGGCGAACACCGGGGAGCTGTTTTTT.

This clone has a handful of counts. Germline and junction disagree at one end, which may indicate a read error. The chain recombines TRBV19 with TRBJ2-1; the match to TRBD2 covers 8 bases. The CDR3 runs 15 residues. Germline V gene lookup returns CDR1 LNHDA and CDR2 SQIVND (reference sequence). CDR3 protein: CASRIAGSSYNEQFF. In nucleotides, the CDR3 is TGTGCCAGTAGGATAGCGGGGAGCTCCTACAATGAGCAGTTCTTC. The complete variable domain, with remaining parts taken from reference TRBV19 and TRBJ2-1, reads DGGITQSPKYLFRKEGQNVTLSCEQNLNHDAMYWYRQDPGQGLRLIYYSQIVNDFQKGDIAEGYSVSREKKESFPLTVTSAQKNPTAFYLCASRIAGSSYNEQFFGPGTRLTVL.

The chain is built from TRBV28 and TRBJ2-2; D gene uncertain. The CDR3 totals 15 residues. V dropped 3 bases and J dropped 2 bases, with 10 bases sitting between them. Germline-derived CDR1 and CDR2 are MDHEN and SYDVKM. The CDR3 loop is CASSFLASNTGELFF. Here the CDR3 DNA reads TGTGCCAGCAGTTTTTTGGCTAGTAACACCGGGGAGCTGTTTTTT.

V and J are TRBV15 and TRBJ1-1, with D uncertain. The CDR3 covers 11 residues. Trimming pared 6 bases from V and 5 bases from J, leaving 7 bases between. The germline CDR1 and CDR2 sequences are LNHNV and YYDKDF (reference sequence). The CDR3 reads CATSMRTEAFF. CDR3 nucleotide sequence: TGTGCCACCAGTATGAGGACTGAAGCTTTCTTT.

The gene calls are TRBV28 and TRBJ2-7; 10 bases align to TRBD2. The CDR3 has 17 amino acids. Germline trimming cut 5 bases from V and 5 bases from J; bases unmatched to any gene: 15. Germline V gene sequence: CDR1 MDHEN, CDR2 SYDVKM. The CDR3 region has the DNA TGTGCCAGCAGTCGGCCCCCTCTAGCGGGAGACTGGAACGAGCAGTACTTC. It translates to CASSRPPLAGDWNEQYF.

The chain links TRBV4-1 to TRBJ2-3; TRBD2 agrees at 9 bases. The length of the CDR3 is 17 residues. With 2 bases clipped from V and 6 bases from J, the junction kept 12 bases outside the gene matches. Germline V gives CDR1 MGHRA, CDR2 YSYEKL. CDR3 sequence reads: CASSQIARAGGQDTQYF. The CDR3 DNA is TGCGCCAGCAGCCAAATCGCTAGGGCGGGGGGGCAGGATACGCAGTATTTT.

This chain joins TRBV9 and TRBJ2-7, with 10 bases identical to TRBD2. This CDR3 contains 17 residues. Losses at the gene ends were 2 bases for V and 5 bases for J; bases not matched to a gene: 13. CDR1 and CDR2 (germline): SGDLS, YYNGEE. The CDR3 bases are TGTGCCAGCAGCGTTGGCGGACTAGCGGCGCCAATCCACGAGCAGTACTTC. Its translation is CASSVGGLAAPIHEQYF.

The gene calls are TRBV7-7 and TRBJ2-7, with D possibly matching TRBD1 (6 bases). Trimming stripped 5 bases from V and 0 bases from J, with 14 bases between. Germline V gene lookup returns CDR1 SSHAT and CDR2 FNYEAQ (reference sequence). The CDR3 has 15 amino acids. The CDR3 DNA is TGTGCCAGCAGCGCCTCCGGGACACACTCCTACGAGCAGTACTTC. Its protein product is CASSASGTHSYEQYF.

This clone was found a few times. The chain is built from TRBV7-2 and TRBJ2-1, with TRBD2 matching over 11 bases. V shed 1 base and J 0 bases; nucleotides not matched to a gene: 8. The CDR3 sequence is 19 residues long. Germline lookup yields CDR1 SGHTA and CDR2 FQGNSA. The CDR3 spells CASSLGASGRISSYNEQFF. DNA for the CDR3: TGTGCCAGCAGCTTAGGGGCTAGCGGGAGGATTAGCTCCTACAATGAGCAGTTCTTC.

This clone is medium-sized within its sample. The CDR3, as DNA: TGTGCCAGCAGCCCGGAAGGGGTGCGTCAAGAGACCCAGTACTTC. Its protein product is CASSPEGVRQETQYF. The chain uses TRBV28 and TRBJ2-5; tentatively, D is TRBD1 (5 bases). V was pared by 6 bases and J by 2 bases, with 16 bases between. Germline V gene sequence: CDR1 MDHEN, CDR2 SYDVKM. The CDR3 consists of 15 residues.

The chain has TRBV7-2 and TRBJ1-2, with 9 bases lining up with TRBD1. The ends lost 3 bases at V and 5 bases at J; junction bases unmatched: 7. The germline V gene encodes CDR1 SGHTA and CDR2 FQGNSA. CDR3 length: 15 amino acids. CDR3 loop: CASSLGQGPQYGYTF. The CDR3 DNA reads as TGTGCCAGCAGCTTGGGACAGGGCCCGCAATATGGCTACACCTTC.

This clone was detected only once. V gene TRBV2 combines with J gene TRBJ2-7; D may be TRBD2 (6 bases). Between the trimmed V and J ends, which lost 8 bases and 7 bases, there was a span of 24 bases. Germline CDR1 is SNHLY and CDR2 is FYNNEI. CDR3 length: 15 amino acids. CDR3 loop: CASGLTREATGEQYF. DNA of the CDR3: TGTGCCAGCGGACTGACCAGGGAGGCAACGGGAGAGCAGTACTTC. The entire variable domain, with the rest obtained from reference TRBV2 and TRBJ2-7, is as follows: EPEVTQTPSHQVTQMGQEVILRCVPISNHLYFYWYRQILGQKVEFLVSFYNNEISEKSEIFDDQFSVERPDGSNFTLKIRSTKLEDSAMYFCASGLTREATGEQYFGPGTRLTVT.

This sequence joins TRBV11-1 and TRBJ2-5; D perhaps matches TRBD1 (6 bases). Trimming cost V 2 bases and J 5 bases, with 9 bases left between them. This CDR3 has 13 amino acids. Germline V gene lookup returns CDR1 SGHAT and CDR2 FQDESV (reference sequence). The CDR3 DNA reads as TGTGCCAGCAGCTTATCGAGGGGGGAGACCCAGTACTTC. Amino acid sequence: CASSLSRGETQYF.

The chain carries TRBV7-2 and TRBJ2-7; the D gene is possibly TRBD2 (5 bases). The CDR3 covers 13 residues. V dropped 3 bases and J dropped 4 bases, with 10 bases sitting between them. Germline V gives CDR1 SGHTA, CDR2 FQGNSA. The CDR3 region is CASSFGLTYEQYF. CDR3 bases: TGTGCCAGCAGCTTCGGACTTACGTACGAGCAGTACTTC.

The J gene is TRBJ1-2, the V gene TRBV6-5, with 7 bases fitting TRBD1. CDR3 size: 13 residues. In germline, CDR1 is MNHEY, CDR2 SVGAGI. The J segment lost 8 bases and the V segment lost 6 bases, leaving 9 bases of the junction unmatched. CDR3 sequence: CASRITGERGYTF. The DNA of the CDR3 is TGTGCCAGCAGAATAACAGGGGAGCGCGGCTACACCTTC.

This sequence joins TRBV18 and TRBJ2-1; D is unclear. This CDR3 spans 15 amino acids. The germline V and J ends were trimmed by 4 bases and 4 bases, with 14 bases remaining between them. Germline CDR1 KGHSH, CDR2 LQKENI. The DNA of the CDR3 is TGTGCCAGCTCACTCCCCTCGCGTCCTTACAATGAGCAGTTCTTC. This sequence encodes CASSLPSRPYNEQFF.

The chain combines TRBV3-1 (or the pseudogene TRBV3-2) with TRBJ1-2; 8 positions match TRBD1. The length of the CDR3 is 19 residues. Unmatched junction bases numbered 19, after V lost 4 bases and J lost 3 bases. The germline gives CDR1 LGHDT, CDR2 YNNKEL (reference sequence). The CDR3 sequence: CASSRDDRGYVSRDYGYTF. As DNA, the CDR3 is TGTGCCAGCAGCCGCGACGACAGGGGTTATGTGAGCCGCGACTATGGCTACACCTTC.

The J gene is TRBJ1-2, the V gene TRBV10-2; TRBD1 matches at 8 bases. V was clipped by 10 bases and J by 7 bases; unmatched bases: 8. The CDR3 extends over 12 amino acids. Germline V CDR1 and CDR2: WSHSY, SAAADI. The CDR3 coding sequence is TGCGCCAACCGGGACAGGATGGGTGGCTACACCTTC. It specifies CANRDRMGGYTF.